The 22 T cell receptor beta chains given below trace back to one sample, sequenced in a study of blood T cell repertoires in COVID-19. The method was immunoSEQ multiplex PCR; TCRdb's version includes in-frame clones alone and lacks a portion of them. The sample records fewer than 80,000 clones, 75% to 95% being singletons. Sequencing was done on a sample of peripheral blood. The source is a human donor in a cohort sampled during active COVID-19.

V is TRBV5-5 and J is TRBJ1-1, with D unresolved. There are 12 residues in the CDR3. Trimming cost V 1 base and J 3 bases, with 4 bases left between them. Looked up from germline, CDR1 is SGHKS and CDR2 is YYEKEE (reference sequence). For the CDR3, the DNA is TGTGCCAGCAGCTTGACAGACACTGAAGCTTTCTTT. Translated, it gives CASSLTDTEAFF.

The chain joins TRBV24-1 to TRBJ2-1, with 9 bases lining up with TRBD2. This CDR3 has 15 residues. The trim removed 5 bases at V and 8 bases at J, leaving 9 bases unmatched. The germline CDR1 and CDR2 sequences are KGHDR and SFDVKD. CDR3 nucleotide sequence: TGTGCCACCAGTGGTGGTGCGGGGGGGGGACATGAGCAGTTCTTC. Protein sequence: CATSGGAGGGHEQFF.

The CDR3, as DNA: TGTGCCAGCAGCGTGGAGGCGGGCCGTGAAGCTTTCTTT. Amino acids: CASSVEAGREAFF. The chain uses TRBV5-8 and TRBJ1-1; D unclear. Germline V gene lookup returns CDR1 SGHTS and CDR2 YDEGEE. The CDR3 length is 13 residues. Trimming left V 4 bases short and J 7 bases short, with 14 bases between.

The gene calls are TRBV7-2 and TRBJ1-3, with no clear D. There are 16 residues in the CDR3. Trimming stripped 2 bases from V and 2 bases from J, with 13 bases between. Germline V lookup: CDR1 SGHTA, CDR2 FQGNSA. The CDR3 is CASSLHNPTAGNTIYF. The CDR3 nucleotides are TGTGCCAGCAGCTTACATAATCCGACTGCTGGAAACACCATATATTTT.

V is TRBV20-1 and J is TRBJ2-7; D not certain. V gave up 2 bases and J gave up 5 bases, with 4 bases separating them. Per the germline V gene, CDR1 is DFQATT and CDR2 is SNEGSKA (reference sequence). This CDR3 is built from 10 residues. CDR3: CSARTDEQYF. In DNA, the CDR3 is TGCAGTGCTAGAACGGACGAGCAGTACTTC.

The chain recombines TRBV6-5 with TRBJ1-5; D gene unclear. V lost 0 bases to trimming and J lost 2 bases, with 8 bases between them. This CDR3 spans 15 amino acids. From germline, CDR1 is MNHEY and CDR2 SVGAGI. DNA for the CDR3: TGTGCCAGCAGTTACTCCTGGAGGGGCAATCAGCCCCAGCATTTT. Translation gives CASSYSWRGNQPQHF.

This clone has only a few counts. This chain links TRBV7-8 with TRBJ1-1, with 8 bases that match TRBD1. CDR3 length: 14 residues. With 5 bases clipped from V and 3 bases from J, the junction kept 5 bases outside the gene matches. The V gene's germline CDR1 is SGHVS and CDR2 FQNEAQ. In nucleotides, the CDR3 is TGTGCCAGCAGCGGGCAGACAGGGGACACTGAAGCTTTCTTT. Translation: CASSGQTGDTEAFF. Filled out from reference TRBV7-8 and TRBJ1-1, the complete variable domain reads GAGVSQSPRYKVAKRGQDVALRCDPISGHVSLFWYQQALGQGPEFLTYFQNEAQLDKSGLPSDRFFAERPEGSVSTLKIQRTQQEDSAVYLCASSGQTGDTEAFFGQGTRLTVV.

A few counts support this clone. The chain employs TRBV3-1 (or the pseudogene TRBV3-2) and TRBJ2-3; TRBD2 matches 8 bases. CDR3 length equals 17 residues. V shed 2 bases and J 6 bases; nucleotides not matched to a gene: 13. Germline V gene sequence: CDR1 LGHDT, CDR2 YNNKEL (reference sequence). The CDR3 loop reads CASSQRVGGGNADTQYF. The DNA for the CDR3 is TGTGCCAGCAGCCAAAGGGTGGGCGGGGGGAACGCCGATACGCAGTATTTT.

The V call is TRBV6-1, the J call TRBJ1-3; D call uncertain. Trimming pared 0 bases from V and 2 bases from J, leaving 14 bases between. CDR1 MNHNS and CDR2 SASEGT come from the germline V gene. The CDR3 extends over 17 amino acids. CDR3 bases: TGTGCCAGCAGTGAAGCGGCTCGGGTAATGGCTGGAAACACCATATATTTT. It translates to CASSEAARVMAGNTIYF.

The chain's CDR3 is CASSLDFSYEQYF. DNA of the CDR3: TGCGCCAGCAGCTTGGACTTTTCCTACGAGCAGTACTTC. The chain joins TRBV5-1 to TRBJ2-7; D gene unclear. V lost 0 bases and J 1 base, leaving 5 bases between the germline ends. Germline-derived CDR1 and CDR2 are SGHRS and YFSETQ. This CDR3 has 13 amino acids.

The chain has TRBV19 and TRBJ1-2; D is possibly TRBD1 (6 bases). Germline CDR1 and CDR2: LNHDA and SQIVND (reference sequence). The CDR3 is 17 amino acids. V was shortened by 2 bases and J by 3 bases, with 19 bases between the two germline ends. DNA of the CDR3: TGTGCCAGTAGTATAACAGGGCCGAAGTCTTTTTACTATGGCTACACCTTC. Its translation: CASSITGPKSFYYGYTF.

V usage is TRBV15 and J usage is TRBJ1-5; the D gene is possibly TRBD1 (6 bases). CDR1 and CDR2 (germline): LNHNV, YYDKDF (reference sequence). Between the trimmed V and J ends, which lost 3 bases and 2 bases, there was a span of 11 bases. The CDR3 loop spans 15 amino acids. The CDR3: CATSSLTGRNQPQHF. Here the CDR3 DNA reads TGTGCCACCAGCAGCCTAACAGGGCGCAATCAGCCCCAGCATTTT.

The chain carries TRBV2 and TRBJ1-2; 11 nucleotides match TRBD1. This CDR3 has 16 residues. CDR1 and CDR2 from the germline V gene are SNHLY and FYNNEI. The V segment lost 5 bases and the J segment 4 bases; nucleotides outside the gene matches: 9. This CDR3 is CASSPGTGGGGYGYTF. The CDR3 coding sequence is TGTGCCAGCAGTCCCGGGACAGGGGGAGGCGGCTATGGCTACACCTTC.

The chain carries TRBV6-1 and TRBJ1-2, with TRBD1 matching 9 bases. The CDR3 totals 17 residues. The junction had 14 bases not matched to a gene; V was cut back by 1 base and J by 8 bases. Germline V gene sequence: CDR1 MNHNS, CDR2 SASEGT. CDR3 sequence: CASSEVEQNRGRRGYTF. The CDR3 coding sequence is TGTGCCAGCAGTGAAGTAGAACAGAACAGGGGGCGCCGGGGCTACACCTTC.

The chain combines TRBV19 with TRBJ1-6, with 8 bases that match TRBD1. After removal of 6 bases from V and 10 bases from J, the junction contained 8 bases not matched to a gene. Germline-derived CDR1 and CDR2 are LNHDA and SQIVND (reference sequence). CDR3 size: 14 residues. As DNA, the CDR3 is TGTGCCAGTAGGGCGGACAGGGAAAGGTCACCCCTCCACTTT. Amino acids: CASRADRERSPLHF.

This rearrangement joins TRBV5-1 to TRBJ2-7; the D gene is possibly TRBD2 (6 bases). This CDR3 is built from 11 residues. Germline V lookup: CDR1 SGHRS, CDR2 YFSETQ. The V gene lost 4 bases and the J gene lost 6 bases, with 8 bases spanning the gap. The CDR3 nucleotides are TGCGCCAGCAGCCGGGGAGGCGAGCAGTACTTC. It encodes CASSRGGEQYF.

The chain joins TRBV24-1 to TRBJ2-2; 11 bases are shared with TRBD1. This CDR3 is 16 amino acids long. Germline V CDR1 and CDR2: KGHDR, SFDVKD. The V segment lost 4 bases and the J segment 5 bases; nucleotides outside the gene matches: 5. The DNA for the CDR3 is TGTGCCACCAGTGACCCGGGACAGGGGGGGACCGGGGAGCTGTTTTTT. Translated, it gives CATSDPGQGGTGELFF.

This clone appeared a single time. The genes are TRBV5-1 and TRBJ1-5; D not certain. Looked up from germline, CDR1 is SGHRS and CDR2 is YFSETQ. The CDR3 totals 15 residues. V dropped 4 bases and J dropped 6 bases, with 17 bases sitting between them. The CDR3 sequence: CASSPSDGVRQPQHF. As DNA, the CDR3 is TGCGCCAGCAGCCCATCGGACGGGGTTCGTCAGCCCCAGCATTTT.

V usage is TRBV30 and J usage is TRBJ2-2; weak D call: TRBD2 (7 bases). Germline values: CDR1 GTSNPN, CDR2 SVGIG (reference sequence). The V end was cut by 0 bases, the J end by 9 bases, with 17 bases between. This CDR3 has 15 residues. The CDR3 coding sequence is TGTGCCTGGAGTGTGGGGGCGGGGGCCGCCCGGGAGCTGTTTTTT. This gives the protein CAWSVGAGAARELFF.

This sequence joins TRBV19 and TRBJ1-2; TRBD1 is a possible D gene (5 bases). Per germline, CDR1 LNHDA and CDR2 SQIVND (reference sequence). Trimming removed 2 bases at V and 4 bases at J, with 14 bases between. This CDR3 comprises 15 residues. CDR3 DNA: TGTGCCAGTAGTATATTCCCGCCAGGGATCTATGGCTACACCTTC. Translated, it gives CASSIFPPGIYGYTF.

The chain links TRBV6-5 to TRBJ1-2; 9 bases agree with TRBD1. Germline values: CDR1 MNHEY, CDR2 SVGAGI. J gave up 4 bases and V 5 bases, and 8 bases lay outside the gene matches. CDR3 length equals 15 residues. The chain's CDR3 is CASSQTQGALYGYTF. The DNA of the CDR3 is TGTGCCAGCAGTCAGACACAGGGGGCCCTCTATGGCTACACCTTC.

The genes are TRBV6-2 or TRBV6-3 and TRBJ2-2, with 9 bases that match TRBD1. The germline CDR1 and CDR2 sequences are MNHEY and SVGEGT. The CDR3 consists of 15 residues. The ends lost 5 bases at V and 6 bases at J; junction bases unmatched: 7. CDR3 DNA sequence: TGTGCCAGCAGTACCTGGACAGGGGTACCCGGGGAGCTGTTTTTT. Encoded protein: CASSTWTGVPGELFF.